Each of the 4 T cell receptor beta chains below was sequenced from the same sample in a study of blood T cell repertoires in COVID-19. Libraries were prepared by immunoSEQ multiplex PCR; TCRdb keeps only in-frame clonotypes and omits some of them. The sample includes about 260,000 clones, 65% to 90% of them seen just once. The sample comprised peripheral blood. Source of these receptors: a human donor in a cohort sampled during active COVID-19.

The V call is TRBV3-1 (or the pseudogene TRBV3-2), the J call TRBJ2-3; D remains ambiguous. The CDR3 sequence is 16 residues long. Germline loops: CDR1 LGHDT, CDR2 YNNKEL (reference sequence). The CDR3 protein is CPFSHSRKSDTDTQYF. The CDR3 DNA reads as TGTCCGTTCAGCCACAGTCGCAAGTCTGACACAGATACGCAGTATTTT.

V and J are TRBV5-1 and TRBJ1-2; 8 bases match TRBD1. CDR1 is SGHRS and CDR2 is YFSETQ in the germline V gene. Losses at the gene ends were 0 bases for V and 12 bases for J; bases not matched to a gene: 7. The CDR3 totals 13 residues. Here the CDR3 reads CASSLAMTGEHTF. The DNA for the CDR3 is TGCGCCAGCAGCTTGGCGATGACAGGGGAGCACACCTTC.

This chain links TRBV15 with TRBJ2-7, with TRBD2 as a possible D gene (5 bases). Germline V gene lookup returns CDR1 LNHNV and CDR2 YYDKDF (reference sequence). The CDR3 has 12 amino acids. The V and J ends lost 11 bases and 2 bases respectively, with 13 bases between them. CDR3 nucleotide sequence: TGTGCCCTAGCACCTATGACCTACGAGCAGTACTTC. Its protein product is CALAPMTYEQYF.

This chain uses TRBV7-6 with TRBJ2-6, with 7 bases matching TRBD1. The CDR3 is made up of 18 amino acids. With 6 bases clipped from V and 2 bases from J, the junction kept 13 bases outside the gene matches. Germline V lookup: CDR1 SGHVS, CDR2 FNYEAQ. The DNA for the CDR3 is TGTGCCAGCAGTTTACCGAAGGGGGCGCACCCTGGGGCCAACGTCCTGACTTTC. It translates to CASSLPKGAHPGANVLTF.